Sequencing of this T cell receptor (beta chain) was carried out in a study of OX40 agonist ivuxolimab in advanced cancers. Study at large: The study treated patients with ivuxolimab, an agonistic anti-OX40 (CD134) antibody. Hepatocellular carcinoma, melanoma, renal cell or head and neck cancer occurred in dose-escalation patients.

Whole-study results and caveats: Both CD4+ and CD8+ T cell populations in blood had undergone clonal expansion by week 6 at 0.1 to 3.0 mg/kg. The authors did not determine the antigen specificity of the expanded peripheral T cells.

The repertoire was sequenced with immunoSEQ multiplex PCR; TCRdb's copy has only in-frame clones and lacks some. Of about 30,000 clones listed, 84% were seen once; the top ten hold around a fifth. The CDR3 is made up of 13 amino acids. The V gene end was trimmed by 5 bases and the J gene end by 5 bases; junction bases not matched to a gene: 4. CDR1 and CDR2 from the germline V gene are SGHVS and FQNEAQ. With respect to this clone: What it binds is unknown.

The clonotype comes from an adult with an advanced solid tumor such as melanoma, head and neck, liver or kidney cancer. The specimen comprised CD4+ or CD8+ T cells sorted from blood, sampled in a trial of the OX40 agonist ivuxolimab. The chain couples TRBV7-8 to TRBJ2-5, with TRBD2 matching 8 bases. CDR3 protein: CASSRLATETQYF. The CDR3 region has the DNA TGTGCCAGCAGCAGACTAGCGACGGAGACCCAGTACTTC. Full variable domain (rest looked up from reference TRBV7-8 and TRBJ2-5): GAGVSQSPRYKVAKRGQDVALRCDPISGHVSLFWYQQALGQGPEFLTYFQNEAQLDKSGLPSDRFFAERPEGSVSTLKIQRTQQEDSAVYLCASSRLATETQYFGPGTRLLVL.